Listed here are 11 T cell receptor beta chains from one sample, sequenced in a study of PD-L1 blockade in urothelial cancer. Assay: immunoSEQ multiplex PCR; the TCRdb copy retains only in-frame clones and omits some. Among around 80,000 clones listed, roughly 87% were seen once. This sample comprised PBMCs, obtained around atezolizumab (anti-PD-L1) treatment. Receptors originate from a woman between 65 and 79 years old with urothelial cancer.

This rearrangement joins TRBV9 to TRBJ2-1; 11 nucleotides line up with TRBD1. V gave up 3 bases and J gave up 9 bases; unmatched junction bases: 11. CDR3 size: 16 residues. The germline CDR1 and CDR2 sequences are SGDLS and YYNGEE. CDR3 amino acids: CASSAAGTGGFGEQFF. In DNA, the CDR3 is TGTGCCAGCAGCGCCGCCGGGACAGGGGGTTTTGGTGAGCAGTTCTTC. Variable domain in full (rest from reference TRBV9 and TRBJ2-1): DSGVTQTPKHLITATGQRVTLRCSPRSGDLSVYWYQQSLDQGLQFLIQYYNGEERAKGNILERFSAQQFPDLHSELNLSSLELGDSALYFCASSAAGTGGFGEQFFGPGTRLTVL.

V is TRBV5-4 and J is TRBJ2-2; D is perhaps TRBD2 (5 bases). V dropped 0 bases and J dropped 7 bases, with 7 bases sitting between them. CDR1 is SGHNT and CDR2 is YYREEE in the germline V gene (reference sequence). The CDR3 extends over 13 amino acids. This chain's CDR3 is CASSLGGVGELFF. CDR3 in DNA: TGTGCCAGCAGCTTGGGGGGAGTCGGGGAGCTGTTTTTT.

The chain couples TRBV5-1 to TRBJ2-7; TRBD1 aligns across 7 bases. The ends lost 0 bases at V and 4 bases at J; junction bases unmatched: 7. CDR3 length equals 15 residues. CDR1 is SGHRS, CDR2 YFSETQ, per germline. CDR3: CASSLAEGGAYEQYF. CDR3 DNA sequence: TGCGCCAGCAGCTTGGCCGAAGGGGGCGCATACGAGCAGTACTTC.

The gene calls are TRBV4-3 and TRBJ1-3; D is possibly TRBD1 (6 bases). CDR1 is LGHNA, CDR2 YSLEER, per germline. Trimming took 0 bases from V and 4 from J, leaving 13 bases between them. The CDR3 has 16 amino acids. Here the CDR3 reads CASSQDAGARGNTIYF. CDR3 in DNA: TGCGCCAGCAGCCAAGATGCGGGGGCCAGAGGAAACACCATATATTTT.

The chain joins TRBV5-1 to TRBJ2-3, with a possible D match to TRBD1 (6 bases). CDR1 and CDR2 (germline): SGHRS, YFSETQ. Deletions cut 0 bases from V and 4 bases from J, with 12 bases between. The CDR3 is 15 residues long. The CDR3 protein is CASSLGGLIADTQYF. CDR3 DNA: TGCGCCAGCAGCTTGGGGGGGCTAATCGCAGATACGCAGTATTTT.

This chain connects TRBV19 to TRBJ1-1; 7 bases fit TRBD1. J lost 2 bases, V lost 5 bases, and 5 bases had no gene match. This CDR3 is built from 14 residues. CDR1 is LNHDA, CDR2 SQIVND, per germline (reference sequence). The CDR3 here is CASSAQGGNTEAFF. The CDR3, as DNA: TGTGCCAGTAGTGCCCAGGGGGGTAACACTGAAGCTTTCTTT.

The gene calls are TRBV2 and TRBJ1-2; 7 bases agree with TRBD1. The V segment lost 5 bases and the J segment 6 bases; nucleotides outside the gene matches: 9. CDR1 SNHLY and CDR2 FYNNEI come from the germline V gene. This CDR3 has 14 residues. This CDR3 is CASSLSQGDNGYTF. The CDR3 region has the DNA TGTGCCAGCAGTTTGAGCCAGGGGGATAATGGCTACACCTTC.

This clone occurred a few times. The rearrangement uses TRBV7-9 and TRBJ1-2, with a tentative D call TRBD1 (5 bases). V was shortened by 5 bases and J by 2 bases, with 15 bases between the two germline ends. The CDR3 runs 15 residues. Germline V gene lookup returns CDR1 SEHNR and CDR2 FQNEAQ (reference sequence). The CDR3 is CASSPQPTANYGYTF. The CDR3 nucleotides are TGTGCCAGCAGCCCCCAACCGACAGCAAACTATGGCTACACCTTC.

The CDR3 nucleotides are TGTGCCAGCAACCCGGGGGACAGACCCTACGAGCAGTACTTC. It specifies CASNPGDRPYEQYF. The J gene is TRBJ2-7, the V gene TRBV25-1; possibly TRBD1 for D (7 bases). The CDR3 totals 14 residues. CDR1 and CDR2 (germline): MGHDK, SYGVNS. The V and J ends lost 7 bases and 2 bases respectively, with 15 bases between them.

The chain couples TRBV11-2 to TRBJ2-3, with a tentative D call TRBD2 (6 bases). The germline V gene has CDR1 SGHAT and CDR2 FQNNGV. The length of the CDR3 is 17 residues. The V gene lost 5 bases and the J gene lost 6 bases, with 24 bases spanning the gap. The CDR3 DNA reads TGTGCCAGCAGCCTTGGCTTGGGCGGGACCCCCGCTGATACGCAGTATTTT. Translation: CASSLGLGGTPADTQYF.

This rearrangement joins TRBV2 to TRBJ1-1, with D unresolved. Between the trimmed V and J ends, which lost 6 bases and 7 bases, there was a span of 12 bases. Germline loops: CDR1 SNHLY, CDR2 FYNNEI. The CDR3 has 12 amino acids. The CDR3 nucleotides are TGTGCCAGCAGCGCAGGTCGCGATGAAGCTTTCTTT. Protein product: CASSAGRDEAFF. Full variable domain (outside the CDR3, taken from reference TRBV2 and TRBJ1-1): EPEVTQTPSHQVTQMGQEVILRCVPISNHLYFYWYRQILGQKVEFLVSFYNNEISEKSEIFDDQFSVERPDGSNFTLKIRSTKLEDSAMYFCASSAGRDEAFFGQGTRLTVV.